One sample yielded the 22 T cell receptor beta chains listed below, sequenced in a study of ipilimumab plus nivolumab after autologous stem cell transplantation. Data came from immunoSEQ multiplex PCR; TCRdb stores just in-frame clones and leaves some out. The table has roughly 12,000 clones, about 77% seen once; the top ten hold approximately 10%. The sample here was PBMCs, taken in a trial of ipilimumab plus nivolumab as post-transplant consolidation. The receptors here all came from a male donor with multiple myeloma.

The V call is TRBV27, the J call TRBJ1-4; the match to TRBD1 covers 9 bases. The J segment lost 2 bases and the V segment lost 5 bases, leaving 9 bases of the junction unmatched. The CDR3 is made up of 17 amino acids. Germline V gene data show CDR1 as MNHEY and CDR2 as SMNVEV (reference sequence). The CDR3 DNA reads as TGTGCCAGCAGTCCAGGGGACAGGGTCGTCACTAATGAAAAACTGTTTTTT. This sequence encodes CASSPGDRVVTNEKLFF.

V and J are TRBV10-3 and TRBJ2-3; D may be TRBD1 or TRBD2 (5 bases each). The CDR3 spans 19 residues. Germline loops: CDR1 ENHRY, CDR2 SYGVKD. Trimming took 3 bases from V and 2 from J, leaving 24 bases between them. CDR3 nucleotide sequence: TGTGCCATCAGTGATTTTCGGGTTTTACGGGGCCCCCCCACAGATACGCAGTATTTT. It codes for CAISDFRVLRGPPTDTQYF.

This sequence joins TRBV6-4 and TRBJ2-1; 8 positions agree with TRBD1. V trimming: 4 bases; J trimming: 3 bases; junction bases outside the gene matches: 8. This CDR3 contains 16 residues. Looked up from germline, CDR1 is MRHNA and CDR2 is SNTAGT. The CDR3 region is CASSARQGNGYNEQFF. In nucleotides, the CDR3 is TGTGCCAGCAGTGCCCGACAGGGGAACGGCTACAATGAGCAGTTCTTC.

The chain recombines TRBV6-5 with TRBJ2-7, with 7 nucleotides matching TRBD1. With 5 bases clipped from V and 5 bases from J, the junction kept 6 bases outside the gene matches. CDR3 length: 13 residues. CDR1 is MNHEY, CDR2 SVGAGI, per germline. CDR3: CASSLSTGNEQYF. CDR3 in DNA: TGTGCCAGCAGTCTATCGACAGGGAACGAGCAGTACTTC.

This clone came up once. The rearrangement uses TRBV9 and TRBJ1-2, with TRBD1 as a possible D gene (5 bases). The germline V gene encodes CDR1 SGDLS and CDR2 YYNGEE. The CDR3 extends over 14 amino acids. Trimming removed 3 bases at V and 7 bases at J, with 16 bases between. Written as DNA, the CDR3 is TGTGCCAGCAGCGCAGACGACAGCGTCCTTGGCTACACCTTC. It encodes CASSADDSVLGYTF.

As DNA, the CDR3 is TGTGCCAGCAGATACCGGGACAGGCCCTACGAGCAGTACTTC. The encoded protein is CASRYRDRPYEQYF. This chain connects TRBV7-2 to TRBJ2-7, with 8 bases aligning to TRBD1. The length of the CDR3 is 14 residues. The germline V gene has CDR1 SGHTA and CDR2 FQGNSA. J lost 2 bases, V lost 6 bases, and 6 bases had no gene match.

This chain links TRBV2 with TRBJ2-1; 7 bases line up with TRBD2. CDR1 and CDR2 from the germline V gene are SNHLY and FYNNEI. The ends lost 8 bases at V and 5 bases at J; junction bases unmatched: 6. CDR3 length equals 13 residues. The CDR3 DNA reads TGTGCCAGCCAGCGGGGACCCGACAATGAGCAGTTCTTC. It is translated as CASQRGPDNEQFF.

The chain recombines TRBV19 with TRBJ1-1, with 7 bases identical to TRBD1. The CDR3 contains 14 residues. The V and J ends lost 6 bases and 5 bases, in that order; junction bases with no gene match: 9. CDR1 is LNHDA, CDR2 SQIVND, per germline (reference sequence). The CDR3 region has the DNA TGTGCCAGTAGCCGCGTGGACAGGCGAACTGAAGCTTTCTTT. It translates to CASSRVDRRTEAFF.

This clone has a single count. The rearrangement uses TRBV11-2 and TRBJ2-7, with unresolved D. Germline V CDR1 and CDR2: SGHAT, FQNNGV. Trimming took 2 bases from V and 0 from J, leaving 17 bases between them. This CDR3 has 17 amino acids. The CDR3, as DNA: TGTGCCAGCAGCTTAAGTCTAGTTCCCTCCGACTCCTACGAGCAGTACTTC. Protein sequence: CASSLSLVPSDSYEQYF.

Points on this clone: In the same sample, other DNA sequences code for this CDR3. The chain couples TRBV7-2 to TRBJ2-3, with 7 bases that match TRBD1. Germline CDR1 and CDR2: SGHTA and FQGNSA. Trimming took 3 bases from V and 0 from J; bases not matched to a gene: 0. The CDR3 length is 14 residues. CDR3 sequence: CASSLDRSTDTQYF. In DNA, the CDR3 is TGTGCCAGCAGCTTGGACAGGAGCACAGATACGCAGTATTTT.

This clone was counted only a few times. The CDR3 DNA reads TGTGCCAGCAGCTTGGCCCGGACATATCAGCCCCAGCATTTT. As protein: CASSLARTYQPQHF. The V and J genes are TRBV5-4 and TRBJ1-5; D might be TRBD1 (5 bases). V was shortened by 0 bases and J by 5 bases, with 9 bases between the two germline ends. Germline assignment: CDR1 SGHNT and CDR2 YYREEE (reference sequence). CDR3 length equals 14 residues.

V usage is TRBV25-1 and J usage is TRBJ2-5; D is ambiguous. The V gene's germline CDR1 is MGHDK and CDR2 SYGVNS. Between the trimmed V and J ends, which lost 3 bases and 5 bases, there was a span of 13 bases. CDR3 length equals 14 residues. The DNA of the CDR3 is TGTGCCAGCAGTGATGGGGTGAGACGGGAGACCCAGTACTTC. This translates into CASSDGVRRETQYF.

The chain uses TRBV7-2 and TRBJ1-2; D remains ambiguous. Germline V gene sequence: CDR1 SGHTA, CDR2 FQGNSA. This CDR3 is built from 13 residues. Deletions cut 1 base from V and 3 bases from J, with 6 bases between. CDR3 sequence (DNA): TGTGCCAGCAGCTTAGGACACTACTATGGCTACACCTTC. It codes for CASSLGHYYGYTF.

V is TRBV7-9 and J is TRBJ1-1; possible D gene TRBD1, 6 bases. The CDR3 length is 13 residues. Germline loops: CDR1 SEHNR, CDR2 FQNEAQ (reference sequence). Trimming removed 1 base from V and 7 bases from J, with 10 bases in between. Written as DNA, the CDR3 is TGTGCCAGCAGCTTAGGTGAGGACAGTGAAGCTTTCTTT. Residues: CASSLGEDSEAFF. Combining the CDR3 with reference TRBV7-9 and TRBJ1-1 gives the whole variable domain DTGVSQNPRHKITKRGQNVTFRCDPISEHNRLYWYRQTLGQGPEFLTYFQNEAQLEKSRLLSDRFSAERPKGSFSTLEIQRTEQGDSAMYLCASSLGEDSEAFFGQGTRLTVV.

The CDR3 region is CASMIGGNGYTF. The CDR3, as DNA: TGTGCCAGCATGATAGGGGGCAATGGCTACACCTTC. The V call is TRBV6-5, the J call TRBJ1-2, with 7 bases identical to TRBD1. Germline V gene sequence: CDR1 MNHEY, CDR2 SVGAGI. CDR3 length equals 12 residues. V dropped 7 bases and J dropped 6; count of bases not matched to a gene: 5.

The genes are TRBV18 and TRBJ2-3; no definite D call. The V gene lost 1 base and the J gene lost 5 bases, with 13 bases spanning the gap. Per the germline V gene, CDR1 is KGHSH and CDR2 is LQKENI. This CDR3 spans 15 amino acids. CDR3 loop: CASSPQGRAEDTQYF. In DNA, the CDR3 is TGTGCCAGCTCACCACAGGGAAGAGCCGAAGATACGCAGTATTTT.

The rearrangement links TRBV5-3 to TRBJ2-1, with 10 bases that match TRBD2. TRBV5-3 is marked as an open reading frame, function uncertain. The length of the CDR3 is 16 residues. The V gene end was trimmed by 5 bases and the J gene end by 5 bases; junction bases not matched to a gene: 10. DNA for the CDR3: TGTGCCAGAAGTACGGGGACTAGCGCCGAAAACAATGAGCAGTTCTTC. This encodes CARSTGTSAENNEQFF.

This clone has a single count. V gene TRBV6-5 combines with J gene TRBJ1-4, with D possibly TRBD1 on 5 matching bases. There are 15 residues in the CDR3. Germline loops: CDR1 MNHEY, CDR2 SVGAGI. V was pared by 2 bases and J by 8 bases, with 15 bases between. The CDR3 region is CASSYARPGSEKLFF. DNA of the CDR3: TGTGCCAGCAGTTACGCGCGTCCAGGGAGCGAAAAACTGTTTTTT.

This clone is medium-sized by share. The chain combines TRBV7-9 with TRBJ1-4; D unresolved. The ends were cut back, 3 bases at V and 11 bases at J, with 7 bases in the middle. Germline V gene data show CDR1 as SEHNR and CDR2 as FQNEAQ (reference sequence). The CDR3 is 11 residues long. The DNA of the CDR3 is TGTGCCAGCAGCTTGGAGAGGAAACTGTTTTTT. Its protein product is CASSLERKLFF.

This chain connects TRBV5-1 to TRBJ1-2; 12 nucleotides agree with TRBD1. This CDR3 is 13 amino acids long. Germline values: CDR1 SGHRS, CDR2 YFSETQ. Trimming took 7 bases from V and 5 from J; bases not matched to a gene: 3. The CDR3 nucleotides are TGCGCCAGCCAGGGACAGGGGGCTTATGGCTACACCTTC. Translated: CASQGQGAYGYTF.

V gene TRBV25-1 combines with J gene TRBJ1-2; no definite D call. Germline loops: CDR1 MGHDK, CDR2 SYGVNS. The CDR3 spans 12 residues. Trimming took off 2 bases at V and 6 bases at J, with 7 bases between the two ends. CDR3 in DNA: TGTGCCAGCAGTGAAGTTCGGAATGGCTACACCTTC. Its protein is CASSEVRNGYTF.

The chain recombines TRBV6-5 with TRBJ1-2; D not resolved. V dropped 2 bases and J dropped 8 bases, with 9 bases sitting between them. CDR3 length: 12 residues. CDR1 is MNHEY, CDR2 SVGAGI, per germline. DNA for the CDR3: TGTGCCAGCAGTTACCCTGAAGGGGGCTACACCTTC. Translated, it gives CASSYPEGGYTF.